The 3 T cell receptor beta chains below were found in one sample sequenced in a study of prognosis after radiotherapy for stage I lung cancer. TCR beta CDR3 was amplified from genomic DNA by two-round multiplex PCR. The authors ran first-round PCR with primers specific to each TRBV and TRBJ gene. TCRdb re-called the multiplex PCR reads through MiXCR, storing one row per CDR3 protein. The sample contains approximately 30,000 distinct CDR3 sequences, about 33% of which appear only once. The sample in question was PBMCs, obtained before or after stereotactic body radiation therapy (not recorded which). Every receptor here comes from a donor over 45 with non-small cell lung cancer.

This clonotype was seen at least ten times. V and J are TRBV20-1 and TRBJ1-2, with D perhaps TRBD1 (6 bases). Germline CDR1 is DFQATT and CDR2 is SNEGSKA (reference sequence). CDR3 length: 16 amino acids. The V end was cut by 4 bases, the J end by 2 bases, with 20 bases between. The CDR3 region is CSATMGGGQGNYGYTF. CDR3 in DNA: TGCAGTGCTACCATGGGCGGCGGGCAGGGGAACTATGGCTACACCTTC.

This clonotype was observed a few times. This rearrangement joins TRBV30 to TRBJ2-3; 10 bases match TRBD1. Per the germline V gene, CDR1 is GTSNPN and CDR2 is SVGIG (reference sequence). V shed 5 bases and J 2 bases; nucleotides not matched to a gene: 16. This CDR3 has 18 amino acids. This CDR3 is CAWAGDIRQGAYTDTQYF. Written as DNA, the CDR3 is TGTGCCTGGGCTGGGGACATACGACAGGGGGCCTACACAGATACGCAGTATTTT.

Notes on this clonotype: Relative to the germline gene, one junction end is altered; a read error may explain this. The chain couples TRBV27 to TRBJ2-2, with 7 positions matching TRBD2. Germline V gene sequence: CDR1 MNHEY, CDR2 SMNVEV (reference sequence). The CDR3 loop spans 15 amino acids. The CDR3 sequence is CASMVLASNTGELFF. The CDR3 nucleotides are TGTGCCAGCATGGTACTAGCGTCCAACACCGGGGAGCTTTTTTTT.